This T cell receptor (beta chain) was obtained from a study of naive and memory T cell subsets. Within the sample, this clonotype is medium-sized. Four PCR rounds used nested alpha and beta constant region primers plus the SP2 primer. TCRdb re-analysed the UMI-ligation and nested PCR reads in MiXCR, keeping a single row per CDR3 protein. The table lists about 37,000 distinct CDR3 sequences, 9.5% to 11% of them singletons, with about 4.2% in the top ten. Regarding treatment: skin biopsy from PPD injection site in Mantoux-positive individual. TCR cDNA received a 3' ligated oligonucleotide that carried a UMI. Tuberculin skin test biopsies were taken where PPD was injected in Mantoux-positive people. V was shortened by 2 bases and J by 4 bases, with 9 bases between the two germline ends. This CDR3 has 13 amino acids. Germline CDR1 is MNHEY and CDR2 is SVGAGI.

The chain recombines TRBV6-5 with TRBJ2-7; perhaps D is TRBD1 or TRBD2 (5 bases each). The starting material was skin, obtained from a tuberculin skin test site. This TCR was recovered from an adult in good health. The CDR3, as DNA: TGTGCCAGCAGTTACGGGACGCAGTACGAGCAGTACTTC. Residues: CASSYGTQYEQYF.